These 29 T cell receptor beta chains share one sample of origin, sequenced in a study of OX40 agonist ivuxolimab in advanced cancers. Assay used: immunoSEQ multiplex PCR; TCRdb lists only in-frame clones, some missing. Of some 100,000 clones listed, about nine tenths are singletons. The source was CD4+ or CD8+ T cells sorted from blood, collected in a trial of the OX40 agonist ivuxolimab. Receptors were obtained from an adult with an advanced solid tumor such as melanoma, head and neck, liver or kidney cancer.

The genes are TRBV5-1 and TRBJ2-3; possible D gene TRBD1, 6 bases. The CDR3 is 13 residues long. Trimming left V 9 bases short and J 4 bases short, with 15 bases between. Looked up from germline, CDR1 is SGHRS and CDR2 is YFSETQ. The chain's CDR3 is CATHETGADTQYF. DNA of the CDR3: TGCGCCACCCATGAGACAGGAGCAGATACGCAGTATTTT.

The CDR3 region has the DNA TGTGCCAGCAGCTTGGGGGGAGCCAAAAACATTCAGTACTTC. Its translation: CASSLGGAKNIQYF. The chain links TRBV27 to TRBJ2-4; TRBD2 might be the D (6 bases). The V gene lost 6 bases and the J gene lost 0 bases, with 9 bases spanning the gap. Germline values: CDR1 MNHEY, CDR2 SMNVEV (reference sequence). The CDR3 length is 14 residues.

V gene TRBV19 combines with J gene TRBJ2-5, with TRBD2 identical over 11 bases. V trimming: 4 bases; J trimming: 5 bases; junction bases outside the gene matches: 6. There are 15 residues in the CDR3. CDR1 is LNHDA, CDR2 SQIVND, per germline (reference sequence). The CDR3 region is CASSTGTSGGETQYF. The CDR3 DNA reads TGTGCCAGTAGTACCGGGACTAGCGGTGGGGAGACCCAGTACTTC.

The chain employs TRBV18 and TRBJ1-3; 8 bases line up with TRBD1. Germline V CDR1 and CDR2: KGHSH, LQKENI. This CDR3 has 16 amino acids. With V trimmed by 3 bases and J by 0 bases, 4 bases remained unmatched. For the CDR3, the DNA is TGTGCCAGCTCACCTCAGGGGGCAGCCTCTGGAAACACCATATATTTT. Its translation is CASSPQGAASGNTIYF.

This clone showed up just once. The rearrangement uses TRBV2 and TRBJ2-7; D is possibly TRBD1 or TRBD2 (5 bases each). This CDR3 has 14 amino acids. Trimming cost V 2 bases and J 3 bases, with 11 bases left between them. Looked up from germline, CDR1 is SNHLY and CDR2 is FYNNEI. As DNA, the CDR3 is TGTGCCAGCAGTGAACAGGGCGAGGGCTACGAGCAGTACTTC. Translation gives CASSEQGEGYEQYF. The whole variable domain, filled in from reference TRBV2 and TRBJ2-7, reads EPEVTQTPSHQVTQMGQEVILRCVPISNHLYFYWYRQILGQKVEFLVSFYNNEISEKSEIFDDQFSVERPDGSNFTLKIRSTKLEDSAMYFCASSEQGEGYEQYFGPGTRLTVT.

The CDR3 nucleotides read TGTGCCAGCAGTTACGCCCCGGAGGAATACAATGAGCAGTTCTTC. It translates to CASSYAPEEYNEQFF. The chain joins TRBV6-5 to TRBJ2-1; TRBD2 might be the D (5 bases). The CDR3 is 15 residues long. V dropped 2 bases and J dropped 4 bases, with 12 bases sitting between them. Germline-derived CDR1 and CDR2 are MNHEY and SVGAGI.

This clone was counted a single time. The chain is built from TRBV11-2 and TRBJ1-3; D is uncertain. Germline V lookup: CDR1 SGHAT, CDR2 FQNNGV. Trimming cost V 6 bases and J 4 bases, with 7 bases left between them. The length of the CDR3 is 12 residues. This chain's CDR3 is CASRREGNTIYF. The CDR3 DNA follows: TGTGCCAGCAGAAGGGAGGGAAACACCATATATTTT.

The chain recombines TRBV2 with TRBJ2-2, with TRBD1 matching over 7 bases. The length of the CDR3 is 17 residues. V dropped 3 bases and J dropped 0; count of bases not matched to a gene: 7. Per germline, CDR1 SNHLY and CDR2 FYNNEI. CDR3 in DNA: TGTGCCAGCAGTGAGGCAAGACAGGGTTCGAACACCGGGGAGCTGTTTTTT. It is translated as CASSEARQGSNTGELFF.

This clone has just one count. The rearrangement joins TRBV28 to TRBJ2-3; 8 bases align to TRBD2. J was trimmed by 0 bases and V by 6 bases; bases with no gene match: 5. The CDR3 is made up of 15 amino acids. Germline V CDR1 and CDR2: MDHEN, SYDVKM. The chain's CDR3 is CASRPWTSSTDTQYF. The CDR3 bases are TGTGCCAGCAGGCCATGGACTAGCAGCACAGATACGCAGTATTTT. Based on the CDR3 plus reference TRBV28 and TRBJ2-3, the full variable domain is DVKVTQSSRYLVKRTGEKVFLECVQDMDHENMFWYRQDPGLGLRLIYFSYDVKMKEKGDIPEGYSVSREKKERFSLILESASTNQTSMYLCASRPWTSSTDTQYFGPGTRLTVL.

The gene calls are TRBV6-6 and TRBJ1-2; D remains unclear. Germline V gene data show CDR1 as MNHNY and CDR2 as SVGAGI (reference sequence). V gave up 2 bases and J gave up 5 bases, with 3 bases separating them. CDR3 length equals 11 residues. CDR3 DNA sequence: TGTGCCAGCAGTTACGCATATGGCTACACCTTC. Protein product: CASSYAYGYTF.

The chain employs TRBV6-6 and TRBJ2-1; tentative D call: TRBD1 (5 bases). Germline CDR1 MNHNY, CDR2 SVGAGI (reference sequence). CDR3 length: 15 amino acids. With 2 bases removed from V and 1 base from J, the gap between germline ends came to 9 bases. The CDR3 region has the DNA TGTGCCAGCAGTTACGGGCAGGGTTCCTACAATGAGCAGTTCTTC. It yields the protein CASSYGQGSYNEQFF.

The chain couples TRBV5-1 to TRBJ2-7; 8 positions agree with TRBD1. The length of the CDR3 is 17 residues. V gave up 6 bases and J gave up 6 bases; unmatched junction bases: 20. CDR1 and CDR2 from the germline V gene are SGHRS and YFSETQ. The DNA of the CDR3 is TGCGCCAGCAACTTAAACCCCCGGGCAGGGGGCTCGAGCGAGCAGTACTTC. Protein sequence: CASNLNPRAGGSSEQYF.

The J gene is TRBJ2-1, the V gene TRBV9, with unresolved D. From germline, CDR1 is SGDLS and CDR2 YYNGEE. V lost 3 bases, J lost 7 bases, and 8 bases lay in between. This CDR3 has 12 amino acids. The CDR3 reads CASSGRRNEQFF. The CDR3 nucleotides read TGTGCCAGCAGCGGACGTCGGAATGAGCAGTTCTTC. The variable domain in full, with the rest retrieved from reference TRBV9 and TRBJ2-1, is DSGVTQTPKHLITATGQRVTLRCSPRSGDLSVYWYQQSLDQGLQFLIQYYNGEERAKGNILERFSAQQFPDLHSELNLSSLELGDSALYFCASSGRRNEQFFGPGTRLTVL.

V usage is TRBV10-1 and J usage is TRBJ2-1, with D tentatively TRBD2 (7 bases). V lost 5 bases and J 7 bases, leaving 18 bases between the germline ends. The germline V gene encodes CDR1 WNHNN and CDR2 SYGVQD (reference sequence). This CDR3 is 15 amino acids long. This CDR3 reads CASSRGGGNGNEQFF. Here the CDR3 DNA reads TGCGCCAGCAGTCGAGGGGGGGGAAATGGAAATGAGCAGTTCTTC.

The rearrangement uses TRBV18 and TRBJ2-7; perhaps D is TRBD1 or TRBD2 (5 bases each). This CDR3 is 13 amino acids long. V shed 3 bases and J shed 7 bases, with 13 bases lying between them. Germline CDR1 and CDR2: KGHSH and LQKENI. The DNA for the CDR3 is TGTGCCAGCTCACCCTCCGGGGCGAGGGAGCAGTACTTC. Translating gives CASSPSGAREQYF.

The chain employs TRBV5-1 and TRBJ2-1; D is uncertain. CDR3 length: 13 amino acids. Germline-derived CDR1 and CDR2 are SGHRS and YFSETQ. Trimming took off 0 bases at V and 10 bases at J, with 11 bases between the two ends. The CDR3: CASSLGPQREQFF. The DNA for the CDR3 is TGCGCCAGCAGCTTGGGGCCGCAGAGGGAGCAGTTCTTC.

The chain carries TRBV6-1 and TRBJ1-1; D gene unclear. CDR1 and CDR2 from the germline V gene are MNHNS and SASEGT. The germline V and J ends were trimmed by 1 base and 6 bases, with 9 bases remaining between them. There are 13 residues in the CDR3. DNA of the CDR3: TGTGCCAGCAGTGAAGTAAGCATTTCTGAAGCTTTCTTT. As protein: CASSEVSISEAFF.

This rearrangement joins TRBV5-1 to TRBJ1-1; D gene ambiguous. Between the trimmed V and J ends, which lost 4 bases and 4 bases, there was a span of 11 bases. The germline CDR1 and CDR2 sequences are SGHRS and YFSETQ. This CDR3 is built from 13 residues. This chain's CDR3 is CASSVDPSTEAFF. The CDR3 DNA reads as TGCGCCAGCAGCGTAGACCCGTCCACTGAAGCTTTCTTT.

The CDR3 is CASSWVARKWGTDTQYF. DNA of the CDR3: TGTGCCAGCAGCTGGGTAGCGCGGAAATGGGGCACAGATACGCAGTATTTT. The rearrangement joins TRBV7-9 to TRBJ2-3, with a possible D match to TRBD2 (5 bases). Germline V gene sequence: CDR1 SEHNR, CDR2 FQNEAQ (reference sequence). The CDR3 is 17 residues long. V lost 4 bases to trimming and J lost 1 base, with 18 bases between them.

This chain joins TRBV28 and TRBJ1-2, with D possibly matching TRBD1 (6 bases). Germline V gene data show CDR1 as MDHEN and CDR2 as SYDVKM. Trimming stripped 5 bases from V and 5 bases from J, with 18 bases between. The CDR3 length is 15 residues. The CDR3 DNA follows: TGTGCCAGCAGTCAACCGCGGACAGAAGCTTATGGCTACACCTTC. It codes for CASSQPRTEAYGYTF.

This chain connects TRBV5-1 to TRBJ1-2; unclear D gene. The CDR3 is made up of 17 amino acids. In germline, CDR1 is SGHRS, CDR2 YFSETQ. Trimming left V 2 bases short and J 0 bases short, with 17 bases between. The CDR3 loop reads CASSFQAAVVSNYGYTF. The CDR3 nucleotides are TGCGCCAGCAGCTTTCAGGCCGCGGTGGTTTCTAACTATGGCTACACCTTC.

The rearrangement links TRBV10-1 to TRBJ2-3, with 10 positions matching TRBD1. V lost 6 bases, J lost 5 bases, and 11 bases stayed unmatched. Per germline, CDR1 WNHNN and CDR2 SYGVQD (reference sequence). The CDR3 is 16 residues long. CDR3 sequence reads: CASSTAGTGVGDTQYF. CDR3 in DNA: TGCGCCAGCAGCACCGCCGGGACAGGGGTCGGAGATACGCAGTATTTT.

The rearrangement uses TRBV10-3 and TRBJ2-2; 9 nucleotides align to TRBD1. V was clipped by 6 bases and J by 3 bases; unmatched bases: 8. The CDR3 loop spans 16 amino acids. Germline CDR1 is ENHRY and CDR2 is SYGVKD. This chain's CDR3 is CAISLQGAADTGELFF. For the CDR3, the DNA is TGTGCCATCAGCCTACAGGGGGCAGCAGACACCGGGGAGCTGTTTTTT.

The chain uses TRBV29-1 and TRBJ2-5; D possibly corresponds to TRBD1 (5 bases). The germline V gene encodes CDR1 SQVTM and CDR2 ANQGSEA. The CDR3 totals 13 residues. Trimming shortened V by 4 bases and J by 5 bases, and 14 bases separated the two germline ends. CDR3 DNA sequence: TGCAGCGTTGGGGCAGGGATGGGGGAGACCCAGTACTTC. Protein product: CSVGAGMGETQYF.

There are a few counts of this clone. The J gene is TRBJ2-5, the V gene TRBV5-4; 8 bases are shared with TRBD2. The CDR3 covers 17 residues. CDR1 SGHNT and CDR2 YYREEE come from the germline V gene (reference sequence). J gave up 5 bases and V 0 bases, and 12 bases lay outside the gene matches. As DNA, the CDR3 is TGTGCCAGCAGCTTGGGGCCGGGAGGGCCTTCTGGGGAGACCCAGTACTTC. Encoded protein: CASSLGPGGPSGETQYF.

This rearrangement joins TRBV27 to TRBJ2-7; TRBD2 aligns across 8 bases. Germline loops: CDR1 MNHEY, CDR2 SMNVEV (reference sequence). This CDR3 spans 15 amino acids. V was pared by 7 bases and J by 2 bases, with 10 bases of the junction left unmatched. The CDR3 is CASKQAGDHTYEQYF. The CDR3 nucleotides are TGTGCCAGCAAGCAAGCGGGAGACCACACCTACGAGCAGTACTTC.

The V and J genes are TRBV27 and TRBJ1-5, with D possibly TRBD1 on 5 matching bases. Germline CDR1 reads MNHEY; CDR2 reads SMNVEV (reference sequence). V was cut by 4 bases and J by 6 bases, with 13 bases left in between. This CDR3 comprises 14 residues. The CDR3 loop reads CASSSTRVRQPQHF. CDR3 bases: TGTGCCAGCAGTTCTACCAGGGTTCGTCAGCCCCAGCATTTT.

The chain joins TRBV5-1 to TRBJ2-3; the match to TRBD1 covers 9 bases. J gave up 2 bases and V 1 base, and 11 bases lay outside the gene matches. Germline V gene sequence: CDR1 SGHRS, CDR2 YFSETQ. This CDR3 comprises 18 residues. The CDR3 loop is CASSLPSGTGSVTDTQYF. The CDR3 DNA reads as TGCGCCAGCAGCTTGCCCTCCGGGACAGGGTCGGTCACAGATACGCAGTATTTT.

This chain joins TRBV6-1 and TRBJ2-7; D is unclear. Germline CDR1 is MNHNS and CDR2 is SASEGT. The CDR3 runs 13 residues. V lost 6 bases, J lost 4 bases, and 13 bases lay in between. CDR3 amino acids: CASSLTGLYEQYF. CDR3 DNA: TGTGCCAGCAGCCTAACCGGGTTATACGAGCAGTACTTC.